This section outlines one T cell receptor beta chain sequence together with its context. The RNA input was about 0.5 to 1 ug, and it was reverse transcribed with random hexamers. TCRdb itself ran the immunoSEQ multiplex PCR reads through MiXCR, one entry per CDR3 protein. Altogether around 170,000 distinct CDR3 sequences are present, approximately 95% being singletons, with the ten largest covering around 0.12%. From blood CD8+ and CD4+ T cells, the TCR beta chain was sequenced. The data stem from a study of CD8 T cells in Susac syndrome. Trimming removed 3 bases from V and 10 bases from J; junction bases left unmatched: 4. The CDR3 contains 14 residues. Germline CDR1 reads MGHDK; CDR2 reads SYGVNS.

This sequence joins TRBV25-1 and TRBJ1-6; 9 nucleotides line up with TRBD1. The receptor was isolated from a human donor with Susac syndrome. The material sequenced was CD4+ T cells from PBMCs. The CDR3 coding sequence is TGTGCCAGCAGTGAGGGACAGGGCAGCTCACCCCTCCACTTT. The encoded protein is CASSEGQGSSPLHF.